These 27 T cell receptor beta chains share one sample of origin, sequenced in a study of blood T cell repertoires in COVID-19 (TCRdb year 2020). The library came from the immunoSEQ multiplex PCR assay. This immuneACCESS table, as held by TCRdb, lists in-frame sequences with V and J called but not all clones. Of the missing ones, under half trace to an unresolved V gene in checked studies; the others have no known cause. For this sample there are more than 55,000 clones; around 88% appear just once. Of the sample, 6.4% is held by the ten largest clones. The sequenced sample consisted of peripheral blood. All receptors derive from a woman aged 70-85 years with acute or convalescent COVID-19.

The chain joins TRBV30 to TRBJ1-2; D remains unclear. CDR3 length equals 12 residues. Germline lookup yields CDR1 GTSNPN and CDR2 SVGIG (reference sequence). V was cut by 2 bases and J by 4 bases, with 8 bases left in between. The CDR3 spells CAWSIYSYGYTF. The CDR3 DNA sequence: TGTGCCTGGAGTATATACAGCTATGGCTACACCTTC. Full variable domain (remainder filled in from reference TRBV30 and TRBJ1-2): SQTIHQWPATLVQPVGSPLSLECTVEGTSNPNLYWYRQAAGRGLQLLFYSVGIGQISSEVPQNLSASRPQDRQFILSSKKLLLSDSGFYLCAWSIYSYGYTFGSGTRLTVV.

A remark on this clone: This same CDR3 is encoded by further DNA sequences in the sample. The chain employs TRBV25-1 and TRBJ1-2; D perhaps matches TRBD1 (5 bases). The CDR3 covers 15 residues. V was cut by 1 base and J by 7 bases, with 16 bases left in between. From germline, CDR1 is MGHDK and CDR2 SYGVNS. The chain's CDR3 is CASSEWDLRGGGYTF. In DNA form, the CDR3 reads TGTGCCAGCAGTGAATGGGACCTCCGGGGGGGTGGCTACACCTTC.

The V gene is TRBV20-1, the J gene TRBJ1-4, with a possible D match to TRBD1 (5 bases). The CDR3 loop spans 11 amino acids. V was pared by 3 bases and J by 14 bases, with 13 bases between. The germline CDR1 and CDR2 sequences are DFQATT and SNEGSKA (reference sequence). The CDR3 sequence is CSASHGALLFF. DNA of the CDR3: TGCAGTGCTAGTCATGGGGCTCTCCTGTTTTTT.

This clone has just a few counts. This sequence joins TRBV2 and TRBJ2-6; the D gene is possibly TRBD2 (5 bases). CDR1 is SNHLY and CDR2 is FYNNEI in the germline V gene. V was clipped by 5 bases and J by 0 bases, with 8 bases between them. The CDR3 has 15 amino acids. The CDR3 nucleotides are TGTGCCAGCAGTCGCGCGGGCTCTGGGGCCAACGTCCTGACTTTC. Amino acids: CASSRAGSGANVLTF.

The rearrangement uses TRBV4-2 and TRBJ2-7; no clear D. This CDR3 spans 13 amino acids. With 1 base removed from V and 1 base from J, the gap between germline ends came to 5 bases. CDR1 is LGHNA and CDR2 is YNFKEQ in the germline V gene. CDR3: CASSQVRSYEQYF. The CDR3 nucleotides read TGTGCCAGCAGCCAAGTGCGTTCCTACGAGCAGTACTTC.

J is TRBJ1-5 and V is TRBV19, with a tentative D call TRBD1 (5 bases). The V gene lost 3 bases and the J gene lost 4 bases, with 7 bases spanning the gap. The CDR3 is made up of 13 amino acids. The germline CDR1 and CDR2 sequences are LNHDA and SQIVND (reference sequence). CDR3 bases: TGTGCCAGTAGTATGGAGGGGAATCAGCCCCAGCATTTT. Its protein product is CASSMEGNQPQHF.

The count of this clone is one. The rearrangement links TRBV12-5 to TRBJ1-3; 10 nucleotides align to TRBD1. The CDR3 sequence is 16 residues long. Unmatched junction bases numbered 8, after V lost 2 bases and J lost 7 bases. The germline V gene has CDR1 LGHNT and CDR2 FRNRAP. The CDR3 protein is CASGLPPGTGDNTIYF. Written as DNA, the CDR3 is TGTGCTAGTGGTTTGCCACCCGGGACAGGGGACAACACCATATATTTT.

CDR3 nucleotides: TGTGCCAGCTCTCCCGGGACAGATAATTCACCCCTCCACTTT. It translates to CASSPGTDNSPLHF. J is TRBJ1-6 and V is TRBV18; 7 bases fit TRBD1. CDR1 KGHSH and CDR2 LQKENI come from the germline V gene. J gave up 5 bases and V 6 bases, and 4 bases lay outside the gene matches. CDR3 length: 14 residues.

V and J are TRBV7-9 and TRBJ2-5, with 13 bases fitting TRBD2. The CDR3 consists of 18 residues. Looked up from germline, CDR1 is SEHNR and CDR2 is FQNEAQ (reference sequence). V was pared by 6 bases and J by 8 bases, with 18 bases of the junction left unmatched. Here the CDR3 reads CASRAQEGTSGALFTQYF. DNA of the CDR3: TGTGCCAGCAGGGCACAGGAAGGGACTAGCGGGGCTTTGTTTACCCAGTACTTC. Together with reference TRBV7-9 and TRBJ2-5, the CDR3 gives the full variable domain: DTGVSQNPRHKITKRGQNVTFRCDPISEHNRLYWYRQTLGQGPEFLTYFQNEAQLEKSRLLSDRFSAERPKGSFSTLEIQRTEQGDSAMYLCASRAQEGTSGALFTQYFGPGTRLLVL.

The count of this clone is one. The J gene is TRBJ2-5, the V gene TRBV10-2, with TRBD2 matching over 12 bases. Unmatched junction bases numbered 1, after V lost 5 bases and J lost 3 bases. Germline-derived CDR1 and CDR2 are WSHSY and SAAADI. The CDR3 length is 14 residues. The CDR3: CASSPSGREETQYF. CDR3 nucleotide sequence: TGCGCCAGCAGTCCTAGCGGGAGGGAAGAGACCCAGTACTTC.

The CDR3 loop is CASRDTGVTEAFF. The CDR3 bases are TGTGCCAGCAGGGATACAGGGGTAACTGAAGCTTTCTTT. The V gene is TRBV6-6, the J gene TRBJ1-1, with 7 bases matching TRBD1. This CDR3 has 13 amino acids. V lost 6 bases, J lost 5 bases, and 6 bases stayed unmatched. Per the germline V gene, CDR1 is MNHNY and CDR2 is SVGAGI (reference sequence).

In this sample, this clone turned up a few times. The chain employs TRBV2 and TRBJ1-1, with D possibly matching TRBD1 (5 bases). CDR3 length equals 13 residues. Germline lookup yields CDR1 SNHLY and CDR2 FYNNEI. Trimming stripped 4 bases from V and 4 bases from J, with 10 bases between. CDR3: CASSGEGSTEAFF. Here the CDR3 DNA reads TGTGCCAGCAGTGGGGAGGGGAGCACTGAAGCTTTCTTT.

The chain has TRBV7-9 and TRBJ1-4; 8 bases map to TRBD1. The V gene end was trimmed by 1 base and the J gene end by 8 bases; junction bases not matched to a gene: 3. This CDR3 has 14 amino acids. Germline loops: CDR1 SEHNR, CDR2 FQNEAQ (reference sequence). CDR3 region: CASSLGQGTEKLFF. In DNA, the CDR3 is TGTGCCAGCAGCTTAGGACAGGGGACCGAAAAACTGTTTTTT.

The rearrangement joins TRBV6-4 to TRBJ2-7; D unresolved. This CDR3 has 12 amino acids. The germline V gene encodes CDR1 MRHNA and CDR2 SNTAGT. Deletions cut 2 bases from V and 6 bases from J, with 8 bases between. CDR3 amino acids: CASSDPLREQYF. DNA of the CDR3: TGTGCCAGCAGTGACCCTCTCCGCGAGCAGTACTTC.

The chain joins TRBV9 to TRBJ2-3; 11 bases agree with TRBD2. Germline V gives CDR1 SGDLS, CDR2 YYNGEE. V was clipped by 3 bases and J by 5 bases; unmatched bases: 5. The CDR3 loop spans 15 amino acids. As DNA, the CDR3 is TGTGCCAGCAGCGAGACTAGCGGGGCTTTAGATACGCAGTATTTT. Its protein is CASSETSGALDTQYF.

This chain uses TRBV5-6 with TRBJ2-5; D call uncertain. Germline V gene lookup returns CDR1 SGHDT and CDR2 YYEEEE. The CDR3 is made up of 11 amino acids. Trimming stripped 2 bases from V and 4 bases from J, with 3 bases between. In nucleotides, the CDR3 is TGTGCCAGCAGCTTCGGAGAGACCCAGTACTTC. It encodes CASSFGETQYF.

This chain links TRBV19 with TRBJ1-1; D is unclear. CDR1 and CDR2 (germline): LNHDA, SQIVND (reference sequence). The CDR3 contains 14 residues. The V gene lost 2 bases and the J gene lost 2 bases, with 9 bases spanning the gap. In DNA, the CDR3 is TGTGCCAGTAGTATAAGTCGGAGAAACACTGAAGCTTTCTTT. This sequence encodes CASSISRRNTEAFF.

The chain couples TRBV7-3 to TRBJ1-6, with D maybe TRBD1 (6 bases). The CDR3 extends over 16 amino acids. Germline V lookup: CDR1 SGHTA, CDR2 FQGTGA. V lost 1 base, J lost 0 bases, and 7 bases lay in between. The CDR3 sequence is CASSLRGGSYNSPLHF. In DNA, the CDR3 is TGTGCCAGCAGCTTAAGAGGGGGCTCCTATAATTCACCCCTCCACTTT.

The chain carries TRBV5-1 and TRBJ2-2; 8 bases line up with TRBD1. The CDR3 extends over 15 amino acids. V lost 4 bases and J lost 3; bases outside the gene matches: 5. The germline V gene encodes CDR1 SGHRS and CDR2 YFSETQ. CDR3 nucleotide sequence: TGCGCCAGCAGCCAGAAGACAGGGGACACCGGGGAGCTGTTTTTT. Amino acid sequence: CASSQKTGDTGELFF.

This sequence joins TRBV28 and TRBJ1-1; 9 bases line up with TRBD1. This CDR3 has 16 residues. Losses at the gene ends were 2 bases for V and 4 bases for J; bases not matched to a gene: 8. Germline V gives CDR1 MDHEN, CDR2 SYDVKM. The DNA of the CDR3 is TGTGCCAGCAGTTTACCGGGACAGGGTAGGGGCACTGAAGCTTTCTTT. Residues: CASSLPGQGRGTEAFF.

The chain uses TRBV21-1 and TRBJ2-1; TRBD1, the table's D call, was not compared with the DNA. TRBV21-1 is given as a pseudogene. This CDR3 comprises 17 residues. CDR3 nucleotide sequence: TGTGCCAGCAGCAAACGACACAGGGGAGAACCTTACAATGAGCAGTTCTTC. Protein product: CASSKRHRGEPYNEQFF.

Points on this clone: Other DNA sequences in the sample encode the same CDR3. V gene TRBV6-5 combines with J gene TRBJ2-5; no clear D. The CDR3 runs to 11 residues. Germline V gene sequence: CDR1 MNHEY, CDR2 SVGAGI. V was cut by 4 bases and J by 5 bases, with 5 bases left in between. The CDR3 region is CASSSGETQYF. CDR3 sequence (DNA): TGTGCCAGCAGTTCCGGGGAGACCCAGTACTTC.

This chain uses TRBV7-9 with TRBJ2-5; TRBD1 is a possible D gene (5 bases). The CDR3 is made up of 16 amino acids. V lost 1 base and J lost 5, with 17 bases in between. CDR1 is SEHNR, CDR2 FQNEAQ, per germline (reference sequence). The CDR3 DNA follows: TGTGCCAGCAGCTTAGTGCTGGGGCAGGGTGGGGAGACCCAGTACTTC. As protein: CASSLVLGQGGETQYF.

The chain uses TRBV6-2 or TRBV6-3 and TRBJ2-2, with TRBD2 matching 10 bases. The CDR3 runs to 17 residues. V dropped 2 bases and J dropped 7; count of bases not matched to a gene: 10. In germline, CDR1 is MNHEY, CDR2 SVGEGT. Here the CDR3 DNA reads TGTGCCAGCAGTTACCCTCCTTCTAGCGGGAGAGGCGGGGAGCTGTTTTTT. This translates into CASSYPPSSGRGGELFF.

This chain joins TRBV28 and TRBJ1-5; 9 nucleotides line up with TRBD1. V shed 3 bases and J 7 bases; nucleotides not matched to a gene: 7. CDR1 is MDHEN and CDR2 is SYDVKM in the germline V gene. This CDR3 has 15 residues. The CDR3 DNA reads TGTGCCAGCAGTTTTCCCGGGACAGGGCGACAGCCCCAGCATTTT. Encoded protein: CASSFPGTGRQPQHF.

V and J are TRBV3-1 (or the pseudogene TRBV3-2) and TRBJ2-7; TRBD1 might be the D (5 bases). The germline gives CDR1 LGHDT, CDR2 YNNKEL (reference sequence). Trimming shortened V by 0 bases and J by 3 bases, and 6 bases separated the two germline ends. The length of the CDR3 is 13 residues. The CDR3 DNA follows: TGTGCCAGCAGCCAAGAAACAGGCTACGAGCAGTACTTC. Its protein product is CASSQETGYEQYF.

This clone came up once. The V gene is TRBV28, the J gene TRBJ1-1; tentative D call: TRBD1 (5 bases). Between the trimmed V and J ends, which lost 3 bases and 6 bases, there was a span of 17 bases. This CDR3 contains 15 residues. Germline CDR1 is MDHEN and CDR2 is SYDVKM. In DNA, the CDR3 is TGTGCCAGCAGTTTTAGGGGCAGGGTGAGGTCTGAAGCTTTCTTT. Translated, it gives CASSFRGRVRSEAFF.